The clone carrying this TCR beta chain appeared many times. This sample is drawn from a study of regulatory T cells in long-lasting Graves disease. Germline V lookup: CDR1 SGDLS, CDR2 YYNGEE. This CDR3 has 16 amino acids. The V and J ends lost 1 base and 6 bases respectively, with 16 bases between them. According to the study, TCR beta libraries were built with iRepertoire HTBI primers and CDR3-region Arm-PCR. Original methodology: Across samples, 50 to 75 TRBV and some 14 TRBJ segments were found. TCRdb itself ran the multiplex PCR reads through MiXCR, one entry per CDR3 protein. Here the V and J calls rest on TCRdb's processing, not on the authors' analysis. The sample carries fewer than 500,000 distinct CDR3 sequences, around 15% recorded once. Time point indicated: newly diagnosed GD, antithyroid drugs for less than 3 months. Extracted RNA from PBMCs served as the source of the TCR library. This sample also appeared in a second study, on T cells in Graves' hyperthyroidism and ophthalmopathy.

The chain is built from TRBV9 and TRBJ2-2; no clear D gene. This receptor was identified in a man aged 40-55 years with Graves disease. Material: peripheral blood mononuclear cells (PBMCs), obtained at new diagnosis, from a patient treated with antithyroid drugs. The CDR3 region is CASSVRVAPRPGELFF. The CDR3 bases are TGTGCCAGCAGCGTAAGGGTCGCACCGAGACCCGGGGAGCTGTTTTTT.